This T cell receptor beta chain was captured in a study of cytomegalovirus exposure and HLA in healthy donors (dated by TCRdb to about 2017). As for the study more broadly: In an earlier analysis of 587 of the donors, less than 350 Gb of sequence data and 117 million unique TCR beta sequences from roughly 200 million T cells were reported. High-throughput TCR immunosequencing, statistical association of individual TCRs with disease status, and machine learning were combined to predict cytomegalovirus infection status. All discovery cohort repertoires had been generated on a single sequencing platform. Using immunosequencing, the study profiled T cell repertoires from approximately 700 subjects and related those repertoires to cytomegalovirus serostatus. Rather than using new phenotypic data, the later analysis identified candidate immune exposures from TCR beta sequences and from how often those sequences occurred across donors. Roughly 5 DR-DQ haplotypes were treated as single units for association and clustering because of strong linkage in the cohort. Of the 350 to 450 genotyped donors, 65% to 90% fell in the genetic ancestry cluster associated with self-reported Caucasian donors. Among around 400 genotyped donors of the cohort, an average of approximately 240,000 unique TCR beta nucleotide sequences was sequenced per donor, of which roughly 18% were non-productive. The study was designed to test whether signatures of past pathogen exposure could be identified by cataloging public T cell receptors. In a later genetic analysis, genome-wide SNP genotypes for about 60% of the 666 donors were used, and that subset was treated as a discovery cohort. In an earlier analysis of roughly 540 of the donors, high-throughput TCR beta sequencing was used to judge whether each TCR beta V gene segment behaved as functional or pseudogenic. The number of donors typed differed by locus, with roughly 620-630 for A, B, C, DRB1 and DQB1, 522 for DQA1, 600 to 610 for DPA1, and some 450 for DPB1. An early release covering 550 to 650 HLA-typed donors comprised about 300 gigabases of sequencing data and around 85 million unique TCR sequences. To study patterns of TCR occurrence, a later analysis re-analyzed previously published TCR beta repertoires from more than 550 donors and added high-resolution HLA genotyping. Class I and class II HLA loci were covered by the typing at four-digit resolution. Donor age, sex, ethnicity and CMV serostatus were compiled alongside the repertoire data. Besides the first cohort of 500 to 700 subjects, a separate validation cohort made up of 90 to 150 different subjects was used.

In total, 630 or so healthy bone marrow donors made up the cohort. At the time of sampling, every cohort member was nominally healthy, though immune exposures that went unrecorded were likely present. The donor was CMV seropositive and was included in the group of 270 or so seropositive cohort members. A peripheral blood sample was provided by each donor, and peripheral blood mononuclear cells were used for TCR beta sequencing. Genomic DNA was extracted from the blood cell samples with the Qiagen DNeasy Blood Extraction Kit. Broader findings and caveats from the paper: In both the original and validation cohorts, the classifier was reported to diagnose cytomegalovirus status with high specificity and sensitivity. The sequencing pipeline was judged likely to have produced a cluster of highly shared sequence variants as a technical artifact. CMV serostatus was the only immune exposure information available for the cohort. In an earlier analysis of 587 of the donors, most TCR beta V segments appeared in productive rearrangements about 87% or about 30% of the time, broadly matching IMGT annotations. A later analysis associated 15,000 to 20,000 TCR beta sequences with specific HLA alleles at a false discovery rate of 0.05. Because HLA typing was unavailable for some donors at each locus, only the typed subset was used in association tests. According to a later analysis, TCR association rates differed among HLA loci, with DRB1 alleles showing the most associated TCRs and HLA-C alleles showing the fewest. The cohort was sequenced for TCR beta chains only, and without alpha or paired-chain data the features that could be detected were limited. When HLA alleles, especially DR and DQ, strongly co-occurred, attributing TCR associations to individual alleles was difficult. Linkage disequilibrium might explain the correlated functional status among segregating V segments, but an unknown experimental factor could not be ruled out. Most TCR sequences were seen in very few donors, while some public TCRs were found in many individuals. A total of roughly 160 TCR beta chains were listed by the study as associated with cytomegalovirus. A further reported finding was that TCR beta sequences accurately predicted the HLA-A and HLA-B alleles for most subjects in the first cohort. In a later genetic analysis, fewer N-insertions in productive TCRs were reported among donors in an Asian-associated ancestry cluster than the roughly 700-donor mean. V-gene and J-gene trimming of TCR beta chains was associated with a missense DCLRE1C variant in a later genetic analysis, and the association was replicated in an independent cohort. It was suggested by the authors that the approach could potentially be generalized to other disease states and immunological phenotypes. In a later analysis, HLA-associated TCR beta chains were found to be more clonally expanded and to have lower generation probabilities than equally common non-associated chains. Sequencing depth was assumed to be roughly uniform across donors in the presence/absence analyses, though that assumption may not hold. According to a later analysis, parvovirus B19, influenza, CMV and Epstein-Barr virus appeared linked to several top co-occurrence clusters. Some 16 rarely observed V segments, including chromosome 9 orphons, were excluded from the earlier analysis of approximately 600 of the donors because counts were too low. In a later analysis, most CMV-associated TCR beta chains were found to appear HLA-restricted, with HLA associations seemingly driven largely by CMV exposure. A few of the identified cytomegalovirus-associated TCR beta chains were confirmed in vitro to be specific for cytomegalovirus antigens.

In regard to this clone: Its specific antigen is unknown. No much larger clone is present one base from it, and per-base qualities are unavailable.

Library construction relied on the immunoSEQ multiplex PCR assay. For the multiplex PCR, a mixture combining 60 forward primers for TCR Vbeta segments and 13 reverse primers for TCR Jbeta segments was used. A multiplex PCR assay on genomic DNA amplified the CDR3 region of rearranged TCR beta genes. On the Illumina HiSeq System, the amplified TCR beta libraries were sequenced as 87-base-pair reads. The original pipeline was this. In a later analysis, tens of millions of unique TCR beta chains were counted across the roughly 670 repertoires, and approximately 11 million of these chains were shared by at least two donors. A nearest-neighbor algorithm error-corrected the raw reads and collapsed the reads into unique sequences, merging closely related sequences to remove PCR and sequencing errors. CDR3 sequences were aligned to IMGT reference sequences to assign V, D and J gene segments. For a sequence to be retained, a match of at least six nucleotides was required to both a V gene segment and a J gene segment. Rearrangements were classified as productive when the CDR3 lacked stop codons and remained in frame with V and J, and all other rearrangements were classified as non-productive. Following IMGT convention, CDR3 was defined as the stretch from the second conserved V-encoded cysteine up to the conserved J-encoded phenylalanine. Sequences without an unambiguous match to a single V gene segment were excluded from the earlier analysis of 587 of the donors. In an earlier analysis of several hundred of the donors, V segments were called functional above 56.7% productive rearrangements and were called segregating when the between-donor standard deviation exceeded 5%. A statistical classification framework was built for diagnosing cytomegalovirus status from the catalog of TCR beta chain sequences. V and J gene assignment, in a later analysis, came from comparing TCR nucleotide sequences with IMGT/GENE-DB human TR gene sequences. In a later analysis, CDR3 sequences and most-parsimonious VDJ recombination scenarios were assigned using the TCRdist pipeline. A later analysis defined each TCR beta chain by its CDR3 amino acid sequence plus V-gene family, and excluded reads lacking a unique V-gene family. In a later analysis, some 600 highly shared, low-generation-probability nucleotide sequences were removed to address suspected cross-contamination and a sequencing artifact. For each public chain, a later analysis derived a clonal expansion index from normalized ranks of inferred template counts within each repertoire. In a later analysis, generation probabilities were computed using a VDJ recombination model fitted to out-of-frame rearrangements, and the results were checked against IGoR. Hypergeometric tests were used in a later analysis to score TCR-TCR, TCR-HLA and TCR-CMV co-occurrence, with a repertoire-size bias correction applied to the TCR pairs. False discovery rates were estimated in a later analysis by permuting HLA or CMV assignments 20 times. In a later analysis, co-occurring TCRs were grouped using DBSCAN, and TCRdist sequence similarity was added for clustering within HLA-allele-positive subsets. Repertoires with fewer than 30,000 or more than 120,000 public chains, plus five repertoires with anomalous nucleotide sharing, were excluded from co-occurrence clustering. Drawn from immuneACCESS, this table holds only the in-frame rearrangements with V and J called that TCRdb kept. Clones are partly lost; checked studies trace under half to an unresolved V gene and leave the rest unexplained. V and J calls plus clone size are reproduced from that table; the DNA served to infer D and trimming. Within this sample are over 100,000 clones, with 65% to 80% of them counted one time only. The ten largest account for around 5% of the sample.

The material sequenced was PBMCs. The sequence came from a man younger than 40 in good health and CMV-seropositive.

The CDR3: CASSATQGYEQYF. The DNA reads TGCGCCAGCAGCGCAACACAGGGGTACGAGCAGTACTTC. The receptor chain draws on TRBV5-1 and TRBJ2-7, with 7 junctional bases fitting TRBD1. As encoded in the germline V gene, CDR1 is SGHRS while CDR2 is YFSETQ. The CDR3, from cysteine to phenylalanine, totals 13 residues. Only the CDR3 region is kept as DNA, spanning 39 bases read in frame from base 1. V is pruned by 4 bases and J by 4 bases, leaving 5 bases of the junction without a gene match.